What follows are 2 T cell receptor beta chains derived from one specimen sequenced in a study of T cells after somatic rescue of genetic block. The method was immunoSEQ multiplex PCR; TCRdb's version includes in-frame clones alone and lacks a portion of them. Of around 52,000 clones detected, approximately 96% appear once; the ten largest clones hold under 0.095%. The sample consisted of peripheral blood mononuclear cells (PBMCs). These receptors were obtained from a child under three years old.

The V and J genes are TRBV13 and TRBJ2-1; tentative D call: TRBD1 (5 bases). The CDR3 consists of 15 residues. The V gene's germline CDR1 is PRHDT and CDR2 FYEKMQ (reference sequence). V dropped 1 base and J dropped 4 bases, with 11 bases sitting between them. Here the CDR3 DNA reads TGTGCCAGCAGCTTAGAGGGGCGGCTATACAATGAGCAGTTCTTC. Translated: CASSLEGRLYNEQFF.

Comment on this clone: Compared with germline, one end of the junction differs, possibly owing to a read error. The sample holds other DNA sequences that translate to the same CDR3. The CDR3 is CASSLTGANQPQHF. CDR3 in DNA: TGTGCCAGCAGCTTGACAGGGGCAAATCAGCCTCAGCATTTT. This chain connects TRBV7-9 to TRBJ1-5; 8 bases are a match to TRBD1. Germline assignment: CDR1 SEHNR and CDR2 FQNEAQ (reference sequence). The CDR3 is 14 residues long.